This T cell receptor beta chain was recovered during a study of T cell responses to AZD1222 COVID-19 vaccine. The CDR3 runs to 15 residues. Looked up from germline, CDR1 is MNHEY and CDR2 is SMNVEV (reference sequence). Losses at the gene ends were 4 bases for V and 4 bases for J; bases not matched to a gene: 6. Findings of the study overall: Donor demographics were predominantly white British with a female majority; clonal diversity may be underestimated.

Sequencing used immunoSEQ multiplex PCR; TCRdb keeps in-frame clones, though not all of them. The sample holds approximately 150,000 clones; more than 90% are singletons and the top ten take over 1.5%. To note about this clone: Antigen unknown.

The chain joins TRBV27 to TRBJ2-5, with 10 bases aligning to TRBD1. Here the sequenced sample was peripheral blood, taken on day 0 of AZD1222 vaccination. The origin of this receptor is an adult in good health. The CDR3 coding sequence is TGTGCCAGCAGTTCGGGACAGGGGAGGGGAGAGACCCAGTACTTC. Protein product: CASSSGQGRGETQYF.